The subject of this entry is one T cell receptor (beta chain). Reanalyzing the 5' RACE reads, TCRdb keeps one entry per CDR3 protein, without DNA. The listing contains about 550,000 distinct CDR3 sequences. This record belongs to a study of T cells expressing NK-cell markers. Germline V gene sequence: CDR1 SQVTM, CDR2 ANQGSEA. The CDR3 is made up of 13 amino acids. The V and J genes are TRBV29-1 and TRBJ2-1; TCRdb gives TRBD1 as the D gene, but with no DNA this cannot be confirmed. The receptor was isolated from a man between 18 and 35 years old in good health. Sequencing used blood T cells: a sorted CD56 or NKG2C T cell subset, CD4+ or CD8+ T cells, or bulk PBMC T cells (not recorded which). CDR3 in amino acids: CSVTSTGGDEQFF.